This passage covers 12 T cell receptor beta chains from one sample sequenced in a study of T-cell memory formation after mild COVID-19. Each CDR3 protein is one row after TCRdb ran MiXCR on the 5' RACE reads. The table lists roughly 370,000 distinct CDR3 sequences, about 16% of them singletons. The specimen sequenced was PBMCs or a T cell subset sorted from them (not recorded which). The source is a man aged 18 to 35 who had mild COVID-19 (a few samples of this study predate the infection). Cell type and time point are not known.

This chain joins TRBV6-5 and TRBJ1-2, with TRBD1 matching over 8 bases. The germline V gene encodes CDR1 MNHEY and CDR2 SVGAGI. Losses at the gene ends were 4 bases for V and 0 bases for J; bases not matched to a gene: 7. The CDR3 contains 16 residues. The CDR3 reads CASSSDRAPANYGYTF. Here the CDR3 DNA reads TGTGCCAGCAGTTCGGACAGGGCCCCAGCTAACTATGGCTACACCTTC.

This clonotype was detected many times. The V call is TRBV3-1, the J call TRBJ2-5; TRBD1 aligns across 8 bases. This CDR3 has 14 amino acids. With 4 bases clipped from V and 5 bases from J, the junction kept 6 bases outside the gene matches. Germline assignment: CDR1 LGHDT and CDR2 YNNKEL (reference sequence). The CDR3 nucleotides are TGTGCCAGCAGCCTGACAGGGGTGGAGGAGACCCAGTACTTC. Protein product: CASSLTGVEETQYF.

This clonotype was picked up many times. The V call is TRBV30, the J call TRBJ2-3; D is unresolved. This CDR3 contains 11 residues. Germline CDR1 GTSNPN, CDR2 SVGIG (reference sequence). Trimming pared 5 bases from V and 6 bases from J, leaving 9 bases between. CDR3 sequence (DNA): TGTGCCTGGGGACGAAGGGATACGCAGTATTTT. This encodes CAWGRRDTQYF.

This clonotype was recorded a few times. V is TRBV15 and J is TRBJ1-2; 7 nucleotides line up with TRBD1. The germline gives CDR1 LNHNV, CDR2 YYDKDF (reference sequence). After removal of 0 bases from V and 2 bases from J, the junction contained 6 bases not matched to a gene. The CDR3 is made up of 16 amino acids. This chain's CDR3 is CATSREDGTANYGYTF. The DNA of the CDR3 is TGTGCCACCAGCAGAGAAGACGGGACAGCCAACTATGGCTACACCTTC. The full variable domain, its missing parts supplied by reference TRBV15 and TRBJ1-2, is DAMVIQNPRYQVTQFGKPVTLSCSQTLNHNVMYWYQQKSSQAPKLLFHYYDKDFNNEADTPDNFQSRRPNTSFCFLDIRSPGLGDTAMYLCATSREDGTANYGYTFGSGTRLTVV.

This chain connects TRBV20-1 to TRBJ2-7, with a weak D call TRBD1 (6 bases). V was clipped by 0 bases and J by 3 bases, with 15 bases between them. The length of the CDR3 is 15 residues. Germline V gives CDR1 DFQATT, CDR2 SNEGSKA (reference sequence). This chain's CDR3 is CSARDYKDRLYEQYF. CDR3 in DNA: TGCAGTGCTAGAGATTATAAGGACAGACTCTACGAGCAGTACTTC.

This clonotype has more than one count but fewer than ten. The CDR3 DNA sequence: TGTGCCAGCAGCGCGCCGGGCGCGAACACCATATATTTT. The encoded protein is CASSAPGANTIYF. The chain joins TRBV12-3 or TRBV12-4 to TRBJ1-3, with no clear D. Trimming took 6 bases from V and 7 from J, leaving 13 bases between them. There are 13 residues in the CDR3.

This chain joins TRBV20-1 and TRBJ2-2, with TRBD2 identical over 11 bases. The germline CDR1 and CDR2 sequences are DFQATT and SNEGSKA (reference sequence). Trimming at V came to 3 bases and at J to 7 bases, leaving 4 bases not matched to a gene. This CDR3 region has 14 residues. This CDR3 is CSARTSGKVGELFF. The CDR3 bases are TGCAGTGCTAGGACTAGCGGGAAAGTCGGGGAGCTGTTTTTT.

This clonotype turned up a few times. The chain uses TRBV4-1 and TRBJ1-5; a weak D match, TRBD1 (5 bases). There are 17 residues in the CDR3. CDR1 and CDR2 (germline): MGHRA, YSYEKL. With 1 base removed from V and 6 bases from J, the gap between germline ends came to 19 bases. In DNA, the CDR3 is TGCGCCAGCAGCCAAGCACCCGTCGCAGGGTCGGGTCAGCCCCAGCATTTT. Its translation: CASSQAPVAGSGQPQHF.

This chain connects TRBV6-1 to TRBJ1-2, with D hard to call. Germline assignment: CDR1 MNHNS and CDR2 SASEGT. This CDR3 spans 14 amino acids. Between the trimmed V and J ends, which lost 4 bases and 4 bases, there was a span of 13 bases. This CDR3 is CASSGDAGSYGYTF. The DNA of the CDR3 is TGTGCCAGCAGTGGAGACGCAGGCAGCTATGGCTACACCTTC.

This clonotype occurred a few times. The J gene is TRBJ1-1, the V gene TRBV6-5; TRBD1 aligns across 11 bases. The trim removed 5 bases at V and 4 bases at J, leaving 9 bases unmatched. The V gene's germline CDR1 is MNHEY and CDR2 SVGAGI. The CDR3 is made up of 16 amino acids. The CDR3 DNA sequence: TGTGCCAGCAGTCCAATAGCCGGGACAGGGGGCACTGAAGCTTTCTTT. As protein: CASSPIAGTGGTEAFF.

This clonotype was seen more than once but under ten times. The V call is TRBV15, the J call TRBJ2-7; D gene uncertain. The CDR3 runs 14 residues. Germline-derived CDR1 and CDR2 are LNHNV and YYDKDF (reference sequence). Trimming pared 6 bases from V and 1 base from J, leaving 13 bases between. The chain's CDR3 is CATSLQHVSYEQYF. CDR3 nucleotides: TGTGCCACCAGTTTGCAGCATGTATCCTACGAGCAGTACTTC.

This clonotype came up many times. The chain uses TRBV15 and TRBJ2-3; 7 bases agree with TRBD2. There are 13 residues in the CDR3. CDR1 is LNHNV, CDR2 YYDKDF, per germline (reference sequence). The ends lost 8 bases at V and 0 bases at J; junction bases unmatched: 2. CDR3 nucleotides: TGTGCCACCGCAGCGGGGAGCACAGATACGCAGTATTTT. This encodes CATAAGSTDTQYF.